One sample yielded the 19 T cell receptor beta chains listed below, sequenced in a study of Graves' ophthalmopathy and Graves' hyperthyroidism. Amplified TCR beta CDR3 regions were obtained using RNA transcripts as template. HTBI primers served in a first-round RT-PCR, which a second-round multiplex PCR followed. A single record per CDR3 protein comes from TCRdb applying MiXCR to the multiplex PCR reads. Found here are under 250,000 distinct CDR3 sequences, about 22% of them singletons; the top ten hold roughly 45%. Sequenced input: peripheral blood. The source is a woman in her fifties or sixties with Graves' ophthalmopathy.

In this sample, this clonotype turned up many times. V is TRBV20-1 and J is TRBJ2-7; TRBD2 is a possible D gene (5 bases). CDR3 length: 14 residues. Trimming left V 1 base short and J 3 bases short, with 13 bases between. The germline gives CDR1 DFQATT, CDR2 SNEGSKA (reference sequence). CDR3 in DNA: TGCAGTGCTAGAGTCGCGACTACCCGCTACGAGCAGTACTTC. Protein product: CSARVATTRYEQYF.

This clonotype was recorded many times. The chain employs TRBV15 and TRBJ1-5; D remains ambiguous. Trimming left V 3 bases short and J 1 base short, with 7 bases between. CDR3 size: 14 residues. Germline V gives CDR1 LNHNV, CDR2 YYDKDF (reference sequence). This CDR3 is CATSSLGSNQPQHF. CDR3 in DNA: TGTGCCACCAGCAGTTTAGGGAGCAATCAGCCCCAGCATTTT.

This clonotype has at least ten counts. V usage is TRBV28 and J usage is TRBJ2-5; no clear D. V shed 4 bases and J shed 7 bases, with 7 bases lying between them. This CDR3 contains 11 residues. Germline loops: CDR1 MDHEN, CDR2 SYDVKM. Here the CDR3 reads CASSWPGTQYF. In DNA, the CDR3 is TGTGCCAGCAGTTGGCCGGGGACCCAGTACTTC.

This clonotype was detected ten times or more. The rearrangement uses TRBV12-3 or TRBV12-4 and TRBJ1-2; TRBD1 might be the D (5 bases). The length of the CDR3 is 12 residues. V dropped 3 bases and J dropped 8 bases, with 10 bases sitting between them. The CDR3 region is CASSFRVEGYTF. The CDR3 nucleotides read TGTGCCAGCAGTTTCAGGGTAGAGGGCTACACCTTC.

The table lists this clonotype with many counts. This chain links TRBV7-6 with TRBJ1-1; D gene unclear. Germline V CDR1 and CDR2: SGHVS, FNYEAQ. Trimming shortened V by 4 bases and J by 6 bases, and 21 bases separated the two germline ends. The CDR3 consists of 16 residues. The CDR3 protein is CASSSTQVGVGAEAFF. The CDR3 nucleotides are TGTGCCAGCAGCTCCACGCAGGTCGGGGTGGGCGCTGAAGCTTTCTTT.

This clonotype came up many times. This chain uses TRBV29-1 with TRBJ2-5; no definite D call. Germline assignment: CDR1 SQVTM and CDR2 ANQGSEA. The CDR3 length is 14 residues. V was shortened by 3 bases and J by 1 base, with 12 bases between the two germline ends. The CDR3 region is CSVDTVGLQETQYF. CDR3 DNA sequence: TGCAGCGTTGATACGGTCGGCCTCCAAGAGACCCAGTACTTC.

This clonotype was counted ten times or more. The chain carries TRBV6-5 and TRBJ2-7; 7 bases map to TRBD1. J gave up 2 bases and V 6 bases, and 7 bases lay outside the gene matches. Germline CDR1 and CDR2: MNHEY and SVGAGI. The CDR3 is 14 amino acids. The CDR3 region has the DNA TGTGCCAGCAGGCGAGACAGGGCCGCCTACGAGCAGTACTTC. It encodes CASRRDRAAYEQYF.

The CDR3: CASSLRGGHQETQYF. The CDR3 nucleotides read TGTGCCAGCAGCTTGCGCGGGGGTCACCAAGAGACCCAGTACTTC. The rearrangement uses TRBV11-2 and TRBJ2-5; TRBD2 aligns across 7 bases. This CDR3 has 15 amino acids. In germline, CDR1 is SGHAT, CDR2 FQNNGV. V lost 3 bases to trimming and J lost 0 bases; unmatched junction nucleotides: 4.

The DNA of the CDR3 is TGTGCCAGCACTTGGACAGACCAAGAGACCCAGTACTTC. Amino acids: CASTWTDQETQYF. V is TRBV12-3 or TRBV12-4 and J is TRBJ2-5; D might be TRBD1 (6 bases). The CDR3 is 13 amino acids. Trimming cost V 7 bases and J 0 bases, with 9 bases left between them.

This clonotype was detected ten times or more. The V gene is TRBV2, the J gene TRBJ1-2, with a possible D match to TRBD1 (6 bases). The ends were cut back, 7 bases at V and 4 bases at J, with 13 bases in the middle. This CDR3 contains 13 residues. From germline, CDR1 is SNHLY and CDR2 FYNNEI. CDR3 DNA: TGTGCCAGCATCAGACAGGCCCCCTATGGCTACACCTTC. Protein product: CASIRQAPYGYTF. Filled out from reference TRBV2 and TRBJ1-2, the complete variable domain reads EPEVTQTPSHQVTQMGQEVILRCVPISNHLYFYWYRQILGQKVEFLVSFYNNEISEKSEIFDDQFSVERPDGSNFTLKIRSTKLEDSAMYFCASIRQAPYGYTFGSGTRLTVV.

Many counts were recorded for this clonotype. The rearrangement uses TRBV6-5 and TRBJ1-1; D unresolved. CDR1 is MNHEY and CDR2 is SVGAGI in the germline V gene. Between the trimmed V and J ends, which lost 0 bases and 0 bases, there was a span of 2 bases. The length of the CDR3 is 13 residues. CDR3 DNA: TGTGCCAGCAGTTACTCGATGAACACTGAAGCTTTCTTT. Translating it yields CASSYSMNTEAFF.

Ten or more counts support this clonotype. The J gene is TRBJ1-5, the V gene TRBV28; 7 bases map to TRBD1. The V gene's germline CDR1 is MDHEN and CDR2 SYDVKM. Trimming cost V 6 bases and J 11 bases; bases outside gene matches: 7. The CDR3 has 12 amino acids. The CDR3 region has the DNA TGTGCCAGCAGCAGATACAGGGGCTCCCAGCATTTT. Its protein product is CASSRYRGSQHF.

This clonotype was counted many times. The chain links TRBV4-1 to TRBJ1-2, with TRBD1 matching over 7 bases. J lost 7 bases, V lost 4 bases, and 9 bases had no gene match. CDR1 is MGHRA and CDR2 is YSYEKL in the germline V gene. The CDR3 is 14 amino acids. The CDR3 is CASSPAGTVGGYTF. As DNA, the CDR3 is TGCGCCAGCAGCCCCGCCGGGACAGTCGGTGGCTACACCTTC.

This clonotype was counted many times. CDR3 sequence: CATSGQGNQPQHF. The CDR3 nucleotides read TGTGCCACCAGTGGCCAGGGGAATCAGCCCCAGCATTTT. The rearrangement uses TRBV24-1 and TRBJ1-5, with a possible D match to TRBD1 (6 bases). V lost 5 bases and J 4 bases, leaving 8 bases between the germline ends. This CDR3 is built from 13 residues. The germline V gene has CDR1 KGHDR and CDR2 SFDVKD.

This clonotype came up many times. The chain couples TRBV19 to TRBJ1-2; 9 positions agree with TRBD1. The CDR3 is 15 amino acids. CDR1 and CDR2 (germline): LNHDA, SQIVND (reference sequence). The V gene end was trimmed by 0 bases and the J gene end by 7 bases; junction bases not matched to a gene: 6. The DNA of the CDR3 is TGTGCCAGTAGTATAGACGGGACAGGGATCTCTGGCTACACCTTC. Its protein product is CASSIDGTGISGYTF.

This clonotype was observed at least ten times. The rearrangement uses TRBV7-9 and TRBJ2-5; D unresolved. Trimming cost V 4 bases and J 4 bases, with 4 bases left between them. Germline values: CDR1 SEHNR, CDR2 FQNEAQ (reference sequence). The CDR3 spans 11 residues. The CDR3 region is CASSSLETQYF. The CDR3 region has the DNA TGTGCCAGCAGCTCCTTAGAGACCCAGTACTTC.

This chain uses TRBV20-1 with TRBJ2-2, with TRBD2 matching over 9 bases. The germline V gene has CDR1 DFQATT and CDR2 SNEGSKA (reference sequence). This CDR3 has 14 amino acids. J gave up 8 bases and V 5 bases, and 9 bases lay outside the gene matches. CDR3 protein: CSAVNSGSSGELFF. DNA of the CDR3: TGCAGTGCTGTCAATAGCGGGAGCTCGGGGGAGCTGTTTTTT.

This clonotype has a count of ten or more. The V call is TRBV10-3, the J call TRBJ1-3, with D possibly being TRBD1 (5 bases). V was cut by 0 bases and J by 0 bases, with 12 bases left in between. Germline V gives CDR1 ENHRY, CDR2 SYGVKD. The CDR3 is 17 residues long. CDR3 bases: TGTGCCATCAGTGAGTCCGGGCGGACAAGCTCTGGAAACACCATATATTTT. Translation: CAISESGRTSSGNTIYF.

This clonotype was seen at least ten times. This chain connects TRBV12-3 or TRBV12-4 to TRBJ2-7; no clear D gene. Trimming took 2 bases from V and 0 from J, leaving 8 bases between them. CDR3 length equals 14 residues. CDR3 nucleotides: TGTGCCAGCAGTTTAAGCTCAAGCTCCTACGAGCAGTACTTC. It translates to CASSLSSSSYEQYF.